This TCR beta chain was retrieved from a study of OX40 agonist ivuxolimab in advanced cancers. In the study overall: Patients were given ivuxolimab, an antibody that agonizes OX40 (CD134). Dose-escalation patients had hepatocellular carcinoma, melanoma, renal cell or head and neck cancer. Overall study results and limits: Low clonal expansion, among the lowest seen, marked partial responders at 0.1-3.0 mg/kg.

The CDR3 covers 16 residues. Germline CDR1 reads SGDLS; CDR2 reads YYNGEE. Trimming shortened V by 3 bases and J by 1 base, and 14 bases separated the two germline ends. Produced via immunoSEQ multiplex PCR; TCRdb's table is partial and in-frame only. The sample holds 15,000 or so clones, roughly 89% seen once. As regards this clone: Antigen unknown.

The J gene is TRBJ2-1, the V gene TRBV9, with TRBD2 as a possible D gene (7 bases). Sample: CD4+ or CD8+ T cells sorted from blood, taken in a trial of the OX40 agonist ivuxolimab. The receptor was derived from an adult with an advanced solid tumor such as melanoma, head and neck, liver or kidney cancer. The CDR3 DNA sequence: TGTGCCAGCAGCGCAGGGGCTAGCGGTTCCTACAATGAGCAGTTCTTC. It encodes CASSAGASGSYNEQFF.